This T cell receptor beta chain comes out of a study of T-cell reconstitution after alpha-beta-depleted transplantation in children. The germline gives CDR1 DFQATT, CDR2 SNEGSKA (reference sequence). This CDR3 has 13 amino acids. The V end lost 2 bases, the J end lost 0 bases, and 5 bases lay between the germline ends. The authors prepared the TCRbeta library with unique molecular identifiers. TCRdb independently ran MiXCR on the PCR reads; one entry per CDR3 protein. The sample lists about 980,000 distinct CDR3 sequences; about 30% were seen once. As for this clonotype: What it recognizes is unknown.

Study findings and constraints: Several hundred rapidly expanded clones from non-depleted graft cells reportedly supplied alpha-beta T cells about two months post-transplant. The main origin of T-cell counts and diversity one year after transplant was newly produced T cells. Where some patients showed high TCRbeta diversity at day 60, it came from recipient T cells and thymic progenitors that had survived.

The input for sequencing was PBMCs, mostly from graft donor cells, taken 360 days after TCRalphabeta/CD19-depleted stem cell transplant. This clonotype was obtained from a boy less than two years old who had a stem cell transplant for SCID, so the T cells may come from the graft donor. J is TRBJ1-3 and V is TRBV20-1; no definite D call. The CDR3 protein is CSARQASGNTIYF. The CDR3 DNA follows: TGCAGTGCTAGACAGGCCTCTGGAAACACCATATATTTT.